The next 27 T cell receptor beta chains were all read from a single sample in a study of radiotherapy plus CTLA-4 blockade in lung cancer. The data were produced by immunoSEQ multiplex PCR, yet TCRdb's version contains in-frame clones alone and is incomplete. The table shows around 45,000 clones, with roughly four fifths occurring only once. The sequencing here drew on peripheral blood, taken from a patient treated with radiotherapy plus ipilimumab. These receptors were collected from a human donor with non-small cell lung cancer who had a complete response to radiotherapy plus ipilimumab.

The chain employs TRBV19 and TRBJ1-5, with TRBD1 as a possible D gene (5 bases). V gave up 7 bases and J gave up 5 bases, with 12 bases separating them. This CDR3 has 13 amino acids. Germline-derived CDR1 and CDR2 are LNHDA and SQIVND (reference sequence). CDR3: CASMQGGYQPQHF. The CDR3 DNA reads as TGTGCCAGTATGCAGGGCGGTTATCAGCCCCAGCATTTT.

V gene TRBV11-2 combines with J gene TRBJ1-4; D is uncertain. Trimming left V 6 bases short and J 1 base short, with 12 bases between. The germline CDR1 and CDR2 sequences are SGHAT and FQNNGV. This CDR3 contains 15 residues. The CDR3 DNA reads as TGTGCCAGCAGGAGGTTGAGGCAAACTAATGAAAAACTGTTTTTT. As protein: CASRRLRQTNEKLFF.

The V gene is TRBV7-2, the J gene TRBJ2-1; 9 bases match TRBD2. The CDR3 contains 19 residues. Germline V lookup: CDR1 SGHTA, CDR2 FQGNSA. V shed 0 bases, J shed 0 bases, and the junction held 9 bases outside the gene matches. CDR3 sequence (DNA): TGTGCCAGCAGCTTAGCGGGGGCTAGCGGGGTCAGCTCCTACAATGAGCAGTTCTTC. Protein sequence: CASSLAGASGVSSYNEQFF. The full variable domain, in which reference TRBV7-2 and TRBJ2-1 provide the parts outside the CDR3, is GAGVSQSPSNKVTEKGKDVELRCDPISGHTALYWYRQSLGQGLEFLIYFQGNSAPDKSGLPSDRFSAERTGGSVSTLTIQRTQQEDSAVYLCASSLAGASGVSSYNEQFFGPGTRLTVL.

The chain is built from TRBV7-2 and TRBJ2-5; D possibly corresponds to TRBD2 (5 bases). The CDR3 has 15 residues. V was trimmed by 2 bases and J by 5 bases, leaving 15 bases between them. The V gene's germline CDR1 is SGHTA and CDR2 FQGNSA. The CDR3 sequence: CASSLSTAPGETQYF. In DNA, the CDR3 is TGTGCCAGCAGCTTATCAACAGCGCCGGGGGAGACCCAGTACTTC.

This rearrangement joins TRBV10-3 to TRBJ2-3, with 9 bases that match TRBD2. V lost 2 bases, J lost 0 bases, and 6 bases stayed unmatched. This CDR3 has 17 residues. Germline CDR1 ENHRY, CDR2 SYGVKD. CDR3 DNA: TGTGCCATCAGTGAGCCTACTAGCGGGTACAGCACAGATACGCAGTATTTT. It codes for CAISEPTSGYSTDTQYF.

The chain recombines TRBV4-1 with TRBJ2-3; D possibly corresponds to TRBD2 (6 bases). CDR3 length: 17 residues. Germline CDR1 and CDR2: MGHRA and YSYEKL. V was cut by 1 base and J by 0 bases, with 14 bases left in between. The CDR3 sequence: CASSQGRARTSTDTQYF. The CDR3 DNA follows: TGCGCCAGCAGCCAAGGGAGGGCCAGGACTAGCACAGATACGCAGTATTTT.

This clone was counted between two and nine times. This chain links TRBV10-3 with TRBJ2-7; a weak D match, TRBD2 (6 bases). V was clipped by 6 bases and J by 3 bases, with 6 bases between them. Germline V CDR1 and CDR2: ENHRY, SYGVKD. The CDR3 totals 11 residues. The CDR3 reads CAISGGYEQYF. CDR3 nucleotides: TGTGCCATCAGCGGGGGCTACGAGCAGTACTTC.

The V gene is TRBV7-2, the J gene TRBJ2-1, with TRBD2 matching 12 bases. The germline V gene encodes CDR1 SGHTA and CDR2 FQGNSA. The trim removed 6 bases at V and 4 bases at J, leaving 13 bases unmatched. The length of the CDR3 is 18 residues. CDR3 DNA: TGTGCCAGCAGGGAGCAACTAGCGGGGGGCCCCATTTACAATGAGCAGTTCTTC. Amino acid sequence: CASREQLAGGPIYNEQFF.

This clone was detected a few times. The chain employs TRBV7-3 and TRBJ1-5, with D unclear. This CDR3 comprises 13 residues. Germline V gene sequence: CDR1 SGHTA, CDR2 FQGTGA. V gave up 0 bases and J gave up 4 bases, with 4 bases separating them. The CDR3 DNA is TGTGCCAGCAGCTTAACACAGAATCAGCCCCAGCATTTT. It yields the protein CASSLTQNQPQHF.

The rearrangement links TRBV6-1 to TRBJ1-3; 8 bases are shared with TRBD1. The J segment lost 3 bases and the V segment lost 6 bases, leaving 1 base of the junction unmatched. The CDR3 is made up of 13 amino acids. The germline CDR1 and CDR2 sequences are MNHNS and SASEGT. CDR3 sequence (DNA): TGTGCCAGCAGGACAGGGGTTGGAAACACCATATATTTT. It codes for CASRTGVGNTIYF.

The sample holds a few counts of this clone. The CDR3 here is CASSLGSGRYTGELFF. CDR3 in DNA: TGTGCCAGCAGCCTCGGTAGCGGGAGGTACACCGGGGAGCTGTTTTTT. The chain combines TRBV13 with TRBJ2-2, with 10 bases identical to TRBD2. The CDR3 spans 16 residues. Trimming at V came to 5 bases and at J to 3 bases, leaving 6 bases not matched to a gene. Germline V lookup: CDR1 PRHDT, CDR2 FYEKMQ (reference sequence).

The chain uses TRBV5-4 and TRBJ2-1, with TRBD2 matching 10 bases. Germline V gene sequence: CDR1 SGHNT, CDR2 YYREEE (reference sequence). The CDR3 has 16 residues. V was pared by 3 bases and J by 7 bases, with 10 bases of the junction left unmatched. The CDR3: CASSSPAGGRTNEQFF. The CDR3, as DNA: TGTGCCAGCAGCTCCCCAGCGGGGGGGCGAACGAATGAGCAGTTCTTC.

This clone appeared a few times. Here the CDR3 reads CASSLKRQAGSGTIYF. CDR3 nucleotides: TGTGCCAGCAGCTTGAAGCGACAGGCAGGGTCGGGCACCATATATTTT. The rearrangement joins TRBV7-2 to TRBJ1-3; D perhaps matches TRBD1 (6 bases). Germline loops: CDR1 SGHTA, CDR2 FQGNSA. V gave up 3 bases and J gave up 9 bases, with 21 bases separating them. The CDR3 loop spans 16 amino acids.

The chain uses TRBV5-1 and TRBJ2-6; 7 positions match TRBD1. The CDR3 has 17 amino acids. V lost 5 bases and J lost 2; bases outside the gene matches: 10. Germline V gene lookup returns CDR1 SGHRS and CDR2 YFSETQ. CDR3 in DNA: TGCGCCAGCAGGAAAGACAGGGTAGTCGCTGGGGCCAACGTCCTGACTTTC. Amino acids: CASRKDRVVAGANVLTF.

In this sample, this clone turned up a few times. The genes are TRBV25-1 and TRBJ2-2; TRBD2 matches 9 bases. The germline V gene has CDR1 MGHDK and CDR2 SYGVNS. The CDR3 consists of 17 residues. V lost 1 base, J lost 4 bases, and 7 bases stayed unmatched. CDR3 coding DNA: TGTGCCAGCAGTGAATCTGGGCGGGGGGGTAGCACCGGGGAGCTGTTTTTT. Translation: CASSESGRGGSTGELFF.

For the CDR3, the DNA is TGCGCCAGCAGCTTGGAGTGGGGGGTGGAGACCCAGTACTTC. This gives the protein CASSLEWGVETQYF. The chain combines TRBV5-1 with TRBJ2-5; D possibly corresponds to TRBD2 (6 bases). The V gene lost 0 bases and the J gene lost 5 bases, with 11 bases spanning the gap. The germline gives CDR1 SGHRS, CDR2 YFSETQ. The CDR3 totals 14 residues.

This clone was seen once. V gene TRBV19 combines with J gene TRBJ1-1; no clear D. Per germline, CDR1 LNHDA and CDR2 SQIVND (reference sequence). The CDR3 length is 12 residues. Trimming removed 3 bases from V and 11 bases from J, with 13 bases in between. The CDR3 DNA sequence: TGTGCCAGTAGTATTGCCCGGACTGGGGCTTTCTTT. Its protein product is CASSIARTGAFF.

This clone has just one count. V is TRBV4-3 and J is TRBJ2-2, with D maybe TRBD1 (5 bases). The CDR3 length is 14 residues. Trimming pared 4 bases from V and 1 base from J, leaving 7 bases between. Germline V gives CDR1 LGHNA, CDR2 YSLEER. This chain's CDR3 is CASSPTVNTGELFF. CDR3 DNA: TGCGCCAGCAGCCCGACAGTGAACACCGGGGAGCTGTTTTTT.

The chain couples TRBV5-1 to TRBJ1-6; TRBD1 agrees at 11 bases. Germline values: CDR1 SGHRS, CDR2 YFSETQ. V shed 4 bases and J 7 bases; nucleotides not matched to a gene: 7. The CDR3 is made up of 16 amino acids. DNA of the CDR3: TGCGCCAGCAGCCCCGGACAGGGGGCTGGGAATTCACCCCTCCACTTT. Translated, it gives CASSPGQGAGNSPLHF.

Written as DNA, the CDR3 is TGTGCCAGCAGTCCCTTAGGTAGCCTCAGTAGCTCCTACAATGAGCAGTTCTTC. Translation: CASSPLGSLSSSYNEQFF. The J gene is TRBJ2-1, the V gene TRBV11-1; no clear D gene. The CDR3 consists of 18 residues. Germline CDR1 reads SGHAT; CDR2 reads FQDESV (reference sequence). V lost 6 bases and J 0 bases, leaving 21 bases between the germline ends.

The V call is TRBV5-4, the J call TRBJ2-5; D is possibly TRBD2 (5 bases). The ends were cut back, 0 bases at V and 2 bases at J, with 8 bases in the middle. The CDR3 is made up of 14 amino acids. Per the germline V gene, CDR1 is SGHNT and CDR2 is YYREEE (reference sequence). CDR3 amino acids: CASSLGLRQETQYF. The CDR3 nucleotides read TGTGCCAGCAGCTTGGGACTACGTCAAGAGACCCAGTACTTC.

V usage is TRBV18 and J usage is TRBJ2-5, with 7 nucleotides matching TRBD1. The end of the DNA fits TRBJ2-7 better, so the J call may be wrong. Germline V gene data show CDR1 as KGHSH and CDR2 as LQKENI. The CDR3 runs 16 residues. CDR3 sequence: CASSPMGQIRLYEQYF. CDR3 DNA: TGTGCCAGCTCACCTATGGGACAGATTCGTCTCTACGAGCAGTACTTC.

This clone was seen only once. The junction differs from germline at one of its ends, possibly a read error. CDR3 protein: CANSSRTRANYGYTF. The CDR3 coding sequence is TGTGCCAACAGCTCCAGGACACGGGCTAACTATGGCTACACCTTC. The V call is TRBV5-6, the J call TRBJ1-2, with a weak D call TRBD1 (5 bases). The CDR3 covers 15 residues. Germline CDR1 SGHDT, CDR2 YYEEEE.

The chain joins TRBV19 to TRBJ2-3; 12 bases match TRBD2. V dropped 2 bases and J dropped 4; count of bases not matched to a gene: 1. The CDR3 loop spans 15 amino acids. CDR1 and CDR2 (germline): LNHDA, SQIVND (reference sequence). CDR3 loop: CASSILAGGPDTQYF. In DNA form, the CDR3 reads TGTGCCAGTAGTATACTAGCGGGGGGGCCAGATACGCAGTATTTT.

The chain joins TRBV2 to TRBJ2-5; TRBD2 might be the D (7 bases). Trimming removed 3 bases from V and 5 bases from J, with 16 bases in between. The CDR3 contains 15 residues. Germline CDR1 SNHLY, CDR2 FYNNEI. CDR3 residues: CASSDEGGFQETQYF. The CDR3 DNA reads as TGTGCCAGCAGTGATGAGGGGGGGTTTCAGGAGACCCAGTACTTC.

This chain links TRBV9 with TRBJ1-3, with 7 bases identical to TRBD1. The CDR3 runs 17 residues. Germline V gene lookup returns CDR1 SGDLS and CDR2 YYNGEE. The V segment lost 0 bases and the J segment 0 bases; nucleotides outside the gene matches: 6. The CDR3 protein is CASSVDPNRGSGNTIYF. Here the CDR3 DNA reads TGTGCCAGCAGCGTAGACCCGAACAGGGGCTCTGGAAACACCATATATTTT.

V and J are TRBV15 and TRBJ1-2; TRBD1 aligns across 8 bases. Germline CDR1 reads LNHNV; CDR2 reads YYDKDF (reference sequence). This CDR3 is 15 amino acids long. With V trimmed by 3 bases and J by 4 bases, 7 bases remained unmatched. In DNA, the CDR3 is TGTGCCACCAGCAGTGCATTCGGGACAGGCTATGGCTACACCTTC. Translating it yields CATSSAFGTGYGYTF. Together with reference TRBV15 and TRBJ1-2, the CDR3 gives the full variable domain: DAMVIQNPRYQVTQFGKPVTLSCSQTLNHNVMYWYQQKSSQAPKLLFHYYDKDFNNEADTPDNFQSRRPNTSFCFLDIRSPGLGDTAMYLCATSSAFGTGYGYTFGSGTRLTVV.